Listed below are T cell receptor beta chains from one sample, sequenced in a study of T cell repertoires in cytomegalovirus infection. TCRdb independently ran MiXCR on the reads; one entry per CDR3 protein. The table has hundreds of thousands of distinct CDR3 sequences, 18% seen once. The sequencing input was PBMCs. Receptor source: a human donor in good health (CMV status not recorded). Some clones in this sample may be carry-over from other donors' samples. Each CDR3 is given with its conserved first and last residue. D genes are given only for firm matches. Clone size is given for some rows only: seen once, a few or many times, or a class if the clone is expanded.

j_call d_call v_call clone_size cdr3_nt cdr3_aa
TRBJ2-1 . TRBV19 . TGTGCCAGTAGTGCTCACCGGGCCGGAGGGGCCAATGAGCAGTTCTTC CASSAHRAGGANEQFF
TRBJ2-5 . TRBV20-1 few TGCAGTGTCCAGCGACCCTTAGAGACCCAGTACTTC CSVQRPLETQYF
TRBJ2-7 . TRBV7-2 . TGTGCCAGCAGCTTATCCCAGTGGGGGCAGTGCTTC CASSLSQWGQCF
TRBJ2-5 . TRBV20-1 few TGCAGTGCCCTCACGCAGGGAGAGACCCAGTACTTC CSALTQGETQYF
TRBJ2-7 TRBD1 TRBV11-2 many TGTGCCAGCAGCTTAGTCCGGACAGGGCCCTCCTACGAGCAGTACTTC CASSLVRTGPSYEQYF
TRBJ1-5 . TRBV6-6 . TGTGCCAGCAGTTACTCGTATCTTAATGAGGGGGGCCGCCGGAATAGCAATCAGCCCCAGCATTTT CASSYSYLNEGGRRNSNQPQHF
TRBJ1-4 . TRBV4-1 many TGCGCCAGCAGCCAAGATCTTACCCGGGCGACTAATGAAAAACTGTTTTTT CASSQDLTRATNEKLFF
TRBJ1-1 TRBD1 TRBV7-9 . TGTGCCAGCAGCTTAACAGGGGGCGAACTACATTCCACTGAAGCTTTCTTT CASSLTGGELHSTEAFF
TRBJ2-5 TRBD2 TRBV28 many TGTGCCAGCAGGGGACTAGCGGGAGGTGGAGGAGAGACCCAGTACTTC CASRGLAGGGGETQYF
TRBJ2-5 TRBD2 TRBV7-9 . TGTGCCAGCAGCACCGGGACTAGCGACAAAGAGACCCAGTACTTC CASSTGTSDKETQYF
TRBJ1-5 . TRBV5-6 . TGTGCCAGCAGCTTGGGACAGGTAGAGCAGCCCCAGCATTTT CASSLGQVEQPQHF
TRBJ1-1 . TRBV5-4 many TGTGCCAGCAGCTTACGGGGGGCGAACACTGAAGCTTTCTTT CASSLRGANTEAFF
TRBJ2-5 TRBD2 TRBV29-1 . TGCAGCGCCACCAATGGTCTAGCGGTACAAGAGACCCAGTACTTC CSATNGLAVQETQYF
TRBJ2-3 TRBD1 TRBV5-5 . TGTGCCAGCAGCTTGTCGGGACAGAATACGCAGTATTTT CASSLSGQNTQYF
TRBJ1-1 . TRBV20-1 . TGCAGTGGCATACAGGGACTGAACACTGAAGCTTTCTTT CSGIQGLNTEAFF
TRBJ2-1 . TRBV7-9 many TGTGCCAGCAGCTTATTTCTCAATGAGCAGTTCTTC CASSLFLNEQFF
TRBJ1-1 . TRBV7-8 many TGTGCCAGCAGCTTAGGCAGGGAACTTGAAGCTTTCTTT CASSLGRELEAFF
TRBJ1-4 . TRBV6-5 . TGTGCCAGCAGTGATCGTAGGATCCTTGATGAAAAACTGTTTTTT CASSDRRILDEKLFF
TRBJ1-2 TRBD1 TRBV18 . TGTGCCAGCTCACTCGGGGGACAGGCTCTTTATGGCTACACCTTC CASSLGGQALYGYTF
TRBJ2-7 TRBD2 TRBV20-1 . TGCAGTGCTACCCGAACTAGCGGGAGCTCCTACGAGCAGTACTTC CSATRTSGSSYEQYF
TRBJ1-2 . TRBV4-2 many TGTGCCAGCAGCCAAGAGGGGAGCTATGGCTACACCTTC CASSQEGSYGYTF
TRBJ2-3 TRBD1 TRBV7-2 many TGTGCCAGCAGCCAGACCCAGGACAGGGTTACAGATACGCAGTATTTT CASSQTQDRVTDTQYF
TRBJ2-7 TRBD2 TRBV10-3 few TGTGCCATCAGTGAGTTCCGGGGGGGCGACGAGCAGTACTTC CAISEFRGGDEQYF
TRBJ2-7 . TRBV7-2 many TGTGCCAGCAGCTTAGGGGCCGGGGCCTACGAGCAGTACTTC CASSLGAGAYEQYF
TRBJ2-7 . TRBV5-5 few TGTGCCAGCAGCACCGGGCCCGACGGCGAGCAGTACTTC CASSTGPDGEQYF
TRBJ1-4 TRBD1 TRBV2 . TGTGCCAGCAGTGACCCGGGACAGCGAACAACTAATGAAAAACTGTTTTTT CASSDPGQRTTNEKLFF
TRBJ2-2 . TRBV7-8 many TGTGCCAGCAGCCCCTCCCGTTTTGGCTTCGGGGAGCTGTTTTTT CASSPSRFGFGELFF
TRBJ1-5 . TRBV30 . TGTGCCTGGAGTCGAGGGATGGAAGCCCAGCATTTT CAWSRGMEAQHF
TRBJ2-3 TRBD2 TRBV7-9 few TGTGCCAGCAGCTTAGTCTCTAGCGGGAGCACAGATACGCAGTATTTT CASSLVSSGSTDTQYF
TRBJ2-1 . TRBV18 . TGTGCCAGCTCACCACTCTCGACGATTGAGCAGTTCTTC CASSPLSTIEQFF
TRBJ1-6 . TRBV6-6 many TGTGCCAGCAGTTACTCGGGCCTTAGGCTTGGGAATTCACCCCTCCACTTT CASSYSGLRLGNSPLHF
TRBJ2-1 . TRBV27 few TGTGCCAGCAAAAATCCGTCCCGCTCCTACAATGAGCAGTTCTTC CASKNPSRSYNEQFF
TRBJ1-1 . TRBV7-9 few TGTGCCAGCAGCTTCGGTCGGGGAAATGAAGCTTTCTTT CASSFGRGNEAFF
TRBJ1-1 . TRBV11-2 many TGTGCCAGCAGCCGTCAAATTGTCTACGGTGAAGCTTTCTTT CASSRQIVYGEAFF
TRBJ1-5 . TRBV7-8 many TGTGCCAGCACATCTATTACAGGCTCGAATCAGCCCCAGCATTTT CASTSITGSNQPQHF
TRBJ2-1 . TRBV14 . TGTGCCCCCTACGAGCGGGAGCAGTTCTTC CAPYEREQFF
TRBJ1-5 . TRBV28 . TGTGCCAGCAGCCACCAAGCACATCAGCCCCAGCATTTT CASSHQAHQPQHF
TRBJ2-7 . TRBV2 . TGTGCCAGCAGTTTCGGTGGCACCGCCTACGAGCAGTACTTC CASSFGGTAYEQYF
TRBJ2-6 . TRBV7-9 . TGTGCCAGCAGCTACGTCCTCTCTGGGGCCAACGTCCTGACTTTC CASSYVLSGANVLTF
TRBJ2-2 . TRBV7-2 . TGTGCCAGCAGTCCAGATGCGCACACCGGGGAGCTGTTTTTT CASSPDAHTGELFF
TRBJ2-2 . TRBV7-8 few TGTGCCAGCAGCCCAGCCCGGTTCGGCGGGGAGCTGTTTTTT CASSPARFGGELFF
TRBJ2-7 TRBD1 TRBV7-9 few TGTGCCAGCACGGCGTGGGACAGGGCCTACGAGCAGTACTTC CASTAWDRAYEQYF
TRBJ2-7 . TRBV12-3/TRBV12-4 few TGTGCCAGCAGGGGTGGGGACAACGAGCAGTACTTC CASRGGDNEQYF
TRBJ2-7 TRBD1 TRBV28 few TGTGCCAGCCCACCGACAGGGGCGATCTCCTACGAGCAGTACTTC CASPPTGAISYEQYF
TRBJ2-1 . TRBV5-3 few TGTGCCAGCAGCTTACGGACGGGGGCAGTAGAGCAGTTCTTC CASSLRTGAVEQFF
TRBJ2-3 . TRBV4-3 . TGCGCCAGCAGCCAACCAAGCGGGCCCCACACAGATACGCAGTATTTT CASSQPSGPHTDTQYF
TRBJ2-1 TRBD2 TRBV5-6 . TGTGCCAGCATCAACCTAGCGGGGGGGATAAGCTCCTACAATGAGCAGTTCTTC CASINLAGGISSYNEQFF